These 24 T cell receptor beta chains originate from one sample sequenced in a study of monozygotic twins with cystic fibrosis. TCRdb's table, derived via immunoSEQ multiplex PCR, lists solely in-frame clones and lacks some. The table has approximately 21,000 clones, approximately 87% seen once. Sequencing was carried out using blood. These receptors were collected from a woman aged 25 to 45 with cystic fibrosis.

V is TRBV5-1 and J is TRBJ2-3, with 9 bases that match TRBD1. The germline CDR1 and CDR2 sequences are SGHRS and YFSETQ. J lost 0 bases, V lost 6 bases, and 20 bases had no gene match. The CDR3 spans 20 residues. CDR3 sequence: CASNPGTGRQYRVSTDTQYF. The CDR3 DNA reads TGCGCCAGCAATCCCGGGACAGGGCGGCAGTATCGGGTTAGCACAGATACGCAGTATTTT.

V is TRBV2 and J is TRBJ2-5; the match to TRBD2 covers 7 bases. V was pared by 4 bases and J by 7 bases, with 6 bases of the junction left unmatched. There are 13 residues in the CDR3. CDR1 and CDR2 from the germline V gene are SNHLY and FYNNEI. The DNA for the CDR3 is TGTGCCAGCAGTGTCCGCAGGGAGGGGACCCAGTACTTC. This encodes CASSVRREGTQYF.

This chain connects TRBV10-1 to TRBJ1-1; TRBD1 might be the D (5 bases). CDR3 length: 14 residues. V was cut by 6 bases and J by 2 bases, with 13 bases left in between. The germline V gene encodes CDR1 WNHNN and CDR2 SYGVQD (reference sequence). CDR3 sequence: CASRKDSLNTEAFF. CDR3 nucleotide sequence: TGCGCCAGCAGGAAAGACAGCCTAAACACTGAAGCTTTCTTT.

The rearrangement uses TRBV6-6 and TRBJ2-1, with D possibly TRBD1 on 6 matching bases. The germline CDR1 and CDR2 sequences are MNHNY and SVGAGI (reference sequence). The CDR3 has 16 residues. The V end was cut by 6 bases, the J end by 0 bases, with 15 bases between. CDR3 amino acids: CASSSTGILSYNEQFF. CDR3 sequence (DNA): TGTGCCAGCAGCAGTACAGGGATACTCTCCTACAATGAGCAGTTCTTC.

The chain recombines TRBV10-3 with TRBJ2-5, with 7 bases that match TRBD1. Germline CDR1 is ENHRY and CDR2 is SYGVKD. The junction had 4 bases not matched to a gene; V was cut back by 4 bases and J by 5 bases. The CDR3 consists of 13 residues. DNA of the CDR3: TGTGCCATCAGTGGACAGGGCCACGAGACCCAGTACTTC. Encoded protein: CAISGQGHETQYF.

This clone was found once. The chain combines TRBV15 with TRBJ2-1; 11 bases fit TRBD2. CDR1 is LNHNV, CDR2 YYDKDF, per germline (reference sequence). The CDR3 loop spans 15 amino acids. Trimming at V came to 6 bases and at J to 7 bases, leaving 8 bases not matched to a gene. CDR3 sequence (DNA): TGTGCCACCAGGCACCGACTAGCGGGGATGAATGAGCAGTTCTTC. This codes for CATRHRLAGMNEQFF.

The chain has TRBV29-1 and TRBJ2-1, with D unresolved. CDR1 and CDR2 from the germline V gene are SQVTM and ANQGSEA. The germline V and J ends were trimmed by 4 bases and 5 bases, with 9 bases remaining between them. CDR3 length: 12 residues. The CDR3 spells CSVGSGHNEQFF. CDR3 coding DNA: TGCAGCGTTGGTAGTGGCCACAATGAGCAGTTCTTC.

V usage is TRBV7-6 and J usage is TRBJ2-1; D possibly corresponds to TRBD2 (6 bases). V was cut by 1 base and J by 1 base, with 14 bases left in between. The CDR3 has 17 residues. The germline V gene has CDR1 SGHVS and CDR2 FNYEAQ. CDR3 DNA sequence: TGTGCCAGCAGCTTAGAAGTCGGGGGAAGGTCCTACAATGAGCAGTTCTTC. It encodes CASSLEVGGRSYNEQFF.

The genes are TRBV5-4 and TRBJ2-5, with no clear D. The germline V and J ends were trimmed by 1 base and 2 bases, with 3 bases remaining between them. Per germline, CDR1 SGHNT and CDR2 YYREEE (reference sequence). The CDR3 spans 12 residues. CDR3 coding DNA: TGTGCCAGCAGCTTGAGGCAAGAGACCCAGTACTTC. Translated: CASSLRQETQYF.

The genes are TRBV19 and TRBJ2-7; D gene unclear. This CDR3 region has 13 residues. Germline lookup yields CDR1 LNHDA and CDR2 SQIVND (reference sequence). Trimming left V 0 bases short and J 6 bases short, with 9 bases between. The CDR3 sequence: CASSIDLPTEQYF. The CDR3 coding sequence is TGTGCCAGTAGTATAGACCTTCCGACCGAGCAGTACTTC.

This chain uses TRBV9 with TRBJ1-5; possible D gene TRBD1, 5 bases. Trimming removed 4 bases at V and 1 base at J, with 9 bases between. This CDR3 comprises 14 residues. Looked up from germline, CDR1 is SGDLS and CDR2 is YYNGEE. The CDR3: CASSMGESNQPQHF. For the CDR3, the DNA is TGTGCCAGCAGCATGGGGGAGAGCAATCAGCCCCAGCATTTT.

Relative to its sample, this clone is medium-sized. The J gene is TRBJ1-5, the V gene TRBV5-6, with a possible D match to TRBD1 (5 bases). Per germline, CDR1 SGHDT and CDR2 YYEEEE. V lost 5 bases and J lost 3, with 9 bases in between. The CDR3 spans 13 residues. The CDR3 is CASRGANNQPQHF. CDR3 bases: TGTGCCAGCAGAGGGGCGAACAATCAGCCCCAGCATTTT.

Remarks on this clone: Other DNA sequences in this specimen translate into the identical CDR3. The chain links TRBV14 to TRBJ1-1; D gene ambiguous. CDR1 SGHDN and CDR2 FVKESK come from the germline V gene. There are 13 residues in the CDR3. Deletions cut 0 bases from V and 0 bases from J, with 2 bases between. The CDR3 is CASSQDLNTEAFF. Here the CDR3 DNA reads TGTGCCAGCAGCCAAGATCTGAACACTGAAGCTTTCTTT.

The chain recombines TRBV7-9 with TRBJ2-7; no definite D call. CDR1 SEHNR and CDR2 FQNEAQ come from the germline V gene (reference sequence). V shed 5 bases and J shed 0 bases, with 8 bases lying between them. The CDR3 totals 13 residues. CDR3 loop: CASSPVASYEQYF. CDR3 DNA sequence: TGTGCCAGCAGCCCGGTAGCCTCCTACGAGCAGTACTTC. Using reference TRBV7-9 and TRBJ2-7 for the parts outside the CDR3, the full variable domain is DTGVSQNPRHKITKRGQNVTFRCDPISEHNRLYWYRQTLGQGPEFLTYFQNEAQLEKSRLLSDRFSAERPKGSFSTLEIQRTEQGDSAMYLCASSPVASYEQYFGPGTRLTVT.

This sequence joins TRBV6-1 and TRBJ2-3, with TRBD2 matching over 9 bases. Germline CDR1 is MNHNS and CDR2 is SASEGT. After removal of 4 bases from V and 4 bases from J, the junction contained 6 bases not matched to a gene. CDR3 length: 15 residues. The CDR3 DNA reads TGTGCCAGCAGTGTCAGCGGGGGGTATCCAGATACGCAGTATTTT. Amino acids: CASSVSGGYPDTQYF.

This clone has only one observation. J is TRBJ2-7 and V is TRBV9; 8 nucleotides agree with TRBD2. CDR3 size: 14 residues. Looked up from germline, CDR1 is SGDLS and CDR2 is YYNGEE. The trim removed 3 bases at V and 4 bases at J, leaving 6 bases unmatched. The CDR3 is CASSAGTRTYEQYF. The CDR3 region has the DNA TGTGCCAGCAGCGCCGGGACTAGGACGTACGAGCAGTACTTC.

The chain recombines TRBV9 with TRBJ2-3; D remains unclear. With 4 bases removed from V and 2 bases from J, the gap between germline ends came to 11 bases. The CDR3 contains 14 residues. Germline values: CDR1 SGDLS, CDR2 YYNGEE. Written as DNA, the CDR3 is TGTGCCAGCAGCCCCTATAAACCCACAGATACGCAGTATTTT. Its protein is CASSPYKPTDTQYF.

This chain uses TRBV7-6 with TRBJ2-2, with D perhaps assigned TRBD1 or TRBD2 (5 bases each). Trimming removed 1 base from V and 4 bases from J, with 10 bases in between. Looked up from germline, CDR1 is SGHVS and CDR2 is FNYEAQ. The CDR3 is made up of 15 amino acids. The CDR3: CASSLGRAGTGELFF. CDR3 coding DNA: TGTGCCAGCAGCTTAGGCAGGGCGGGCACCGGGGAGCTGTTTTTT.

The chain employs TRBV7-9 and TRBJ1-1; 7 bases agree with TRBD1. Germline V gene data show CDR1 as SEHNR and CDR2 as FQNEAQ (reference sequence). With V trimmed by 5 bases and J by 4 bases, 1 base remained unmatched. This CDR3 comprises 12 residues. DNA for the CDR3: TGTGCCAGCAGCCCAGGGGGCACTGAAGCTTTCTTT. Translation gives CASSPGGTEAFF.

The J gene is TRBJ2-3, the V gene TRBV12-5; D remains unclear. Between the trimmed V and J ends, which lost 4 bases and 7 bases, there was a span of 12 bases. The germline gives CDR1 LGHNT, CDR2 FRNRAP. This CDR3 spans 13 amino acids. CDR3 sequence reads: CASGSTSGHTQYF. The DNA for the CDR3 is TGTGCTAGTGGTTCCACCTCGGGTCATACGCAGTATTTT.

CDR3 DNA sequence: TGTGCCAGCAGCTTGGTACGGTGGGAGGACGGTGGCTACACCTTC. Its translation is CASSLVRWEDGGYTF. The J gene is TRBJ1-2, the V gene TRBV5-6, with unresolved D. V shed 0 bases and J shed 7 bases, with 16 bases lying between them. Germline lookup yields CDR1 SGHDT and CDR2 YYEEEE. The CDR3 has 15 amino acids.

The count of this clone is one. The V call is TRBV7-8, the J call TRBJ2-7; D is ambiguous. V lost 2 bases and J 6 bases, leaving 8 bases between the germline ends. The CDR3 is 12 amino acids. Germline V gene sequence: CDR1 SGHVS, CDR2 FQNEAQ. The DNA of the CDR3 is TGTGCCAGCAGCTTAAGCCCCTTCGAGCAGTACTTC. Protein: CASSLSPFEQYF.

The chain employs TRBV9 and TRBJ1-4, with D perhaps TRBD1 (6 bases). V was cut by 4 bases and J by 0 bases, with 7 bases left in between. Per germline, CDR1 SGDLS and CDR2 YYNGEE. CDR3 size: 14 residues. The CDR3 DNA is TGTGCCAGCAGCAGGGGGACAACTAATGAAAAACTGTTTTTT. Its protein product is CASSRGTTNEKLFF.

For the CDR3, the DNA is TGTGCCAGCACTGACGGGACTAGCGACCAAGAGACCCAGTACTTC. It translates to CASTDGTSDQETQYF. This sequence joins TRBV5-6 and TRBJ2-5, with 10 nucleotides matching TRBD2. V gave up 6 bases and J gave up 0 bases; unmatched junction bases: 5. Per the germline V gene, CDR1 is SGHDT and CDR2 is YYEEEE. The CDR3 contains 15 residues. Supplemented by reference TRBV5-6 and TRBJ2-5, the full variable domain reads DAGVTQSPTHLIKTRGQQVTLRCSPKSGHDTVSWYQQALGQGPQFIFQYYEEEERQRGNFPDRFSGHQFPNYSSELNVNALLLGDSALYLCASTDGTSDQETQYFGPGTRLLVL.